This T cell receptor (beta chain) was found in a study of beta chain features in type 1 diabetes (dated by TCRdb to the late 2010s). Broadly, across the study: Mean age, gender distribution, total cell number and subset yield were not different between patients and healthy donors. Across all samples, about 110 million sorted cells were examined, and cell number per subset correlated strongly with RNA yield. In the study, recently diagnosed type 1 diabetes patients and matched healthy donors were compared on the TCRB repertoires of their sorted circulating CD4+ T cell subsets. Regulatory and stem cell-like memory subsets were obtained from only 8 patients and roughly eight healthy donors, while naive and central memory subsets were obtained from all 30 or so donors. The research as a whole found: At VDJ recombination sites, patients with type 1 diabetes made fewer insertions and deleted more nucleotides, a pattern implying thymic rearrangement abnormalities. Only small numbers of individuals were included in the HLA sub-analyses, which left unresolved whether HLA type had any influence on TCRB rearrangement. Sequencing cDNA rather than genomic DNA could over-represent highly expressing activated cells, although activation and CD3 levels did not differ between groups. In all four CD4+ subsets, TCRB CDR3 length was moderately but significantly shorter in type 1 diabetes patients. Naive, central memory and regulatory TCRB repertoires appeared to be more alike among patients than among healthy donors. Shorter templates might be favored by PCR, yet because patient and control samples were amplified and corrected together, any such skew would affect both groups equally.

Each donor gave one peripheral blood draw, averaging roughly 0.11 L, which was collected into heparinised tubes. Using a panel that included CD45RO, CCR7, CD25, CD127, CD95 and CD27, naive, central memory, regulatory and stem cell-like memory CD4+ T cells were sorted on a BD FACSAria II. Every sorted population had a purity above 98%. PBMCs were isolated right away by Lymphoprep density gradient centrifugation and were stained directly, without culture. So that batch effects would be minimized, each experiment stained and sorted samples in pairs, pairing one healthy donor with one patient. Comment on this clone: It lacks a known antigen. No base qualities exist here, and no much larger clone lies one base off it.

From the cysteine through the phenylalanine, the CDR3 covers 15 amino acids. Of all the DNA, just the CDR3 is kept, 45 bases in frame from base 1. Trimming costs V 5 bases and J 5 bases, and their ends lie 19 bases apart. CDR1 and CDR2, per the germline V gene (reference sequence), are MNHEY and SMNVEV. The entire isolated RNA was reverse transcribed using the High Capacity cDNA Reverse Transcription Kit, and thus expressed TCRB transcripts were sequenced. Naive, central memory and regulatory T cell samples underwent deep immunoSEQ sequencing, averaging about 3.5 million total reads per sample. After sorted cells were lysed in RLT buffer, RNA was extracted with DNase-treated RNeasy Micro or Mini kits, with the choice depending on cell number. Each cell subset was processed separately to prevent cross-contamination, with patient and healthy donor samples processed together. TCRB sequences were amplified from cDNA with the immunoSEQ multiplex PCR, producing 87-bp fragments spanning the CDR3 region. Sequencing of the amplicons was done on the Illumina HiSeq platform. Processing in the source paper ran as follows. PCR bias was corrected computationally using synthetic template baselines, and reads within Hamming distance 2 were collapsed, with unmergeable singletons discarded. By aligning reads against IMGT, V, D and J genes, CDR3 length, and insertions or deletions at six rearrangement sites were assigned. Within each subset, clonotype counts were normalized to sorted cell number, after which true diversity and Gini coefficients were computed with the tcR R package. The overlap coefficient, calculated on TCRB nucleotide sequences, was used to quantify repertoire sharing. As a proxy for the pre-selection repertoire, out-of-frame TCRB sequences from naive cells were analyzed. As stored in TCRdb, this immuneACCESS dataset retains in-frame rearrangements with V and J assigned. A fraction of the clones does not appear; measured against another copy, unresolved V genes explain less than half of the discrepancy, and the remainder lacks a known reason. Clone size and the V and J calls come from that table; the DNA yielded D and trimming. For this sample the table gives 900,000 or so clones, of which roughly 16% were detected only once. 0.02% to 0.025% of the sample is taken by the ten largest.

The receptor's source is a woman in her late teens or twenties in good health. The specimen sequenced was naive CD4+ T cells from blood. The cell subset or site label here, explained by the study, means: true naive CD4+ T cells. Rearrangement joined TRBV27 to TRBJ2-7; the D gene is perhaps TRBD1 or TRBD2, each of them matching over 5 bases. CDR3 loop: CASSLLRTGADEQYF. The DNA reads TGTGCCAGCAGTCTTCTCCGGACTGGGGCAGACGAGCAGTACTTC.